The 26 T cell receptor beta chains below all came from one sample that was sequenced in a study. A single record per CDR3 protein comes from TCRdb applying MiXCR to the 5' RACE reads. Of around 37,000 distinct CDR3 sequences listed, less than 30% are singletons. Sequencing was carried out using memory CD4+ T cells sorted from a lymph node. Specified subset: memory CD4+ T cells, CD4+CD45RO+CD25-. These TCRs come from a female donor with breast cancer.

There are a few counts of this clonotype. The chain links TRBV5-1 to TRBJ1-3; D unclear. The CDR3 contains 15 residues. The V end lost 4 bases, the J end lost 4 bases, and 15 bases lay between the germline ends. Germline lookup yields CDR1 SGHRS and CDR2 YFSETQ. CDR3 in amino acids: CASSTTRASGNTIYF. CDR3 bases: TGCGCCAGCAGCACAACCCGGGCCTCGGGAAACACCATATATTTT.

As concerns this clonotype: At one of its ends the junction is not consistent with the germline gene, which may arise from a read error. The genes are TRBV5-1 and TRBJ2-7; D may be TRBD2 (6 bases). Looked up from germline, CDR1 is SGHRS and CDR2 is YFSETQ. There are 15 residues in the CDR3. The CDR3 coding sequence is TGCGCCAGCAGCGGAGGGACGCCCCTCGGCTACGAGCAATACTTC. Translation: CASSGGTPLGYEQYF.

The V call is TRBV28, the J call TRBJ1-1; D unresolved. The CDR3 length is 15 residues. Trimming pared 4 bases from V and 7 bases from J, leaving 19 bases between. Germline lookup yields CDR1 MDHEN and CDR2 SYDVKM. DNA of the CDR3: TGTGCCAGCAGTTCACCCTTCGGCAGACCCCTTGAAGCTTTCTTT. Encoded protein: CASSSPFGRPLEAFF.

A remark on this clonotype: The junction departs from the called germline gene at one end, perhaps through a read error. CDR3 DNA: TGTGCCAGCAGTGAAGTAATGGGGGTGGTTTCACCCCTCCGCTTT. Amino acids: CASSEVMGVVSPLRF. The gene calls are TRBV6-1 and TRBJ1-6; possibly TRBD1 for D (5 bases). This CDR3 contains 15 residues. Germline lookup yields CDR1 MNHNS and CDR2 SASEGT.

This chain connects TRBV20-1 to TRBJ2-3; 9 nucleotides align to TRBD2. CDR1 and CDR2 (germline): DFQATT, SNEGSKA (reference sequence). V lost 0 bases, J lost 0 bases, and 13 bases stayed unmatched. This CDR3 contains 19 residues. The DNA for the CDR3 is TGCAGTGCTAGAGATCGGGGGGCTAGCGGGGCCTCTAGCACAGATACGCAGTATTTT. Translating gives CSARDRGASGASSTDTQYF.

This clonotype was detected ten times or more. The V and J genes are TRBV5-6 and TRBJ2-1; the D is unclear. V was cut by 1 base and J by 4 bases, with 6 bases left in between. Per germline, CDR1 SGHDT and CDR2 YYEEEE. The CDR3 runs 13 residues. CDR3 coding DNA: TGTGCCAGCAGCTTGTTGACTTACAATGAGCAGTTCTTC. The encoded protein is CASSLLTYNEQFF.

This clonotype has more than one count but fewer than ten. V is TRBV7-2 and J is TRBJ2-1; no reliable D call. Trimming took 5 bases from V and 4 from J, leaving 9 bases between them. Germline V lookup: CDR1 SGHTA, CDR2 FQGNSA. The CDR3 length is 13 residues. The CDR3 DNA sequence: TGTGCCAGCAGCGAGGACCGATACAATGAGCAGTTCTTC. Protein: CASSEDRYNEQFF.

The table lists this clonotype with a count of one. Given the absence of the conserved phenylalanine or tryptophan at the CDR3 end, a read error is likely. The chain recombines TRBV20-1 with TRBJ2-7, with a tentative D call TRBD2 (6 bases). Germline CDR1 is DFQATT and CDR2 is SNEGSKA (reference sequence). The CDR3 loop spans 14 amino acids. V shed 5 bases and J shed 3 bases, with 17 bases lying between them. CDR3 coding DNA: TGCAGTGCTCTGCAAGCGGGCATACTCTACGAGCAGTACTCC. It is translated as CSALQAGILYEQYS.

This chain joins TRBV5-5 and TRBJ1-2, with 9 positions matching TRBD1. There are 14 residues in the CDR3. Looked up from germline, CDR1 is SGHKS and CDR2 is YYEKEE (reference sequence). With 5 bases clipped from V and 2 bases from J, the junction kept 4 bases outside the gene matches. The CDR3 loop is CASSSDRGNYGYTF. Written as DNA, the CDR3 is TGTGCCAGCAGTTCGGACAGGGGCAACTATGGCTACACCTTC. The complete variable domain, with remaining parts taken from reference TRBV5-5 and TRBJ1-2, reads DAGVTQSPTHLIKTRGQQVTLRCSPISGHKSVSWYQQVLGQGPQFIFQYYEKEERGRGNFPDRFSARQFPNYSSELNVNALLLGDSALYLCASSSDRGNYGYTFGSGTRLTVV.

The rearrangement joins TRBV19 to TRBJ2-1, with 8 positions matching TRBD2. This CDR3 comprises 14 residues. V shed 7 bases, J shed 7 bases, and the junction held 9 bases outside the gene matches. CDR1 is LNHDA, CDR2 SQIVND, per germline (reference sequence). CDR3: CASKRSGSLNEQFF. In DNA form, the CDR3 reads TGTGCCAGTAAAAGGAGCGGGAGTTTAAATGAGCAGTTCTTC. The entire variable domain, with the rest obtained from reference TRBV19 and TRBJ2-1, is as follows: DGGITQSPKYLFRKEGQNVTLSCEQNLNHDAMYWYRQDPGQGLRLIYYSQIVNDFQKGDIAEGYSVSREKKESFPLTVTSAQKNPTAFYLCASKRSGSLNEQFFGPGTRLTVL.

This clonotype was counted at least ten times. V is TRBV6-1 and J is TRBJ1-1; D unclear. Trimming shortened V by 5 bases and J by 0 bases, and 7 bases separated the two germline ends. The germline V gene has CDR1 MNHNS and CDR2 SASEGT. The CDR3 loop spans 13 amino acids. The CDR3 region is CASSSTLNTEAFF. The CDR3 nucleotides are TGTGCCAGCAGTAGCACTTTGAACACTGAAGCTTTCTTT.

This clonotype was seen only a few times. The CDR3 DNA is TGTGCCAGCAGCTTCCAATACCCCAATTCACCCCTCCACTTT. Its protein product is CASSFQYPNSPLHF. The genes are TRBV5-4 and TRBJ1-6; D unclear. This CDR3 is 14 amino acids long. Trimming cost V 2 bases and J 7 bases, with 10 bases left between them. From germline, CDR1 is SGHNT and CDR2 YYREEE (reference sequence).

The rearrangement links TRBV3-1 to TRBJ1-1; TRBD1 agrees at 8 bases. V lost 4 bases, J lost 1 base, and 2 bases stayed unmatched. Germline V gene sequence: CDR1 LGHDT, CDR2 YNNKEL (reference sequence). The CDR3 contains 14 residues. The CDR3 coding sequence is TGTGCCAGCAGCCGAGACAGGGGGAACACTGAAGCTTTCTTT. Its protein is CASSRDRGNTEAFF.

This chain uses TRBV9 with TRBJ2-7, with TRBD1 as a possible D gene (5 bases). V was shortened by 3 bases and J by 4 bases, with 14 bases between the two germline ends. The CDR3 extends over 14 amino acids. The germline V gene encodes CDR1 SGDLS and CDR2 YYNGEE. CDR3 DNA sequence: TGTGCCAGCAGCGGACCAGGGAAGGGATACGAGCAGTACTTC. Its protein is CASSGPGKGYEQYF.

This clonotype has only a few counts. The rearrangement joins TRBV7-6 to TRBJ2-3; 7 bases are shared with TRBD2. The CDR3 contains 16 residues. After removal of 3 bases from V and 4 bases from J, the junction contained 10 bases not matched to a gene. The germline V gene has CDR1 SGHVS and CDR2 FNYEAQ. The CDR3, as DNA: TGTGCCAGCAGCTTCTTAGGCGGGAGAGGCGCAGATACGCAGTATTTT. Its protein product is CASSFLGGRGADTQYF.

The chain has TRBV4-1 and TRBJ2-3; TRBD1 matches at 9 bases. The CDR3 runs to 17 residues. Germline values: CDR1 MGHRA, CDR2 YSYEKL. After removal of 4 bases from V and 0 bases from J, the junction contained 8 bases not matched to a gene. As DNA, the CDR3 is TGCGCCAGCAGCCCCCAATCCGGGACAGGGAGCACAGATACGCAGTATTTT. It translates to CASSPQSGTGSTDTQYF.

This clonotype was observed a handful of times. This chain joins TRBV5-5 and TRBJ2-7; D unclear. CDR1 and CDR2 from the germline V gene are SGHKS and YYEKEE (reference sequence). The CDR3 totals 14 residues. Trimming cost V 0 bases and J 7 bases, with 14 bases left between them. The DNA for the CDR3 is TGTGCCAGCAGCTTGGGGTGGAAGGTCCGGGAGCAGTACTTC. Translated, it gives CASSLGWKVREQYF.

V gene TRBV5-6 combines with J gene TRBJ1-2; 10 nucleotides agree with TRBD1. Per germline, CDR1 SGHDT and CDR2 YYEEEE. The CDR3 totals 14 residues. The V gene end was trimmed by 4 bases and the J gene end by 4 bases; junction bases not matched to a gene: 4. The DNA for the CDR3 is TGTGCCAGCAGCCCCGGGACAGGGGCCTATGGCTACACCTTC. Translated, it gives CASSPGTGAYGYTF.

The chain employs TRBV28 and TRBJ2-1, with D possibly being TRBD1 (5 bases). The CDR3 is 14 residues long. V lost 5 bases to trimming and J lost 11 bases, with 19 bases between them. Germline CDR1 is MDHEN and CDR2 is SYDVKM. The CDR3 coding sequence is TGTGCCAGCAGTGGGGTGGCAAGGGGATACCAGCAGTTCTTC. Protein: CASSGVARGYQQFF. The whole variable domain, filled in from reference TRBV28 and TRBJ2-1, reads DVKVTQSSRYLVKRTGEKVFLECVQDMDHENMFWYRQDPGLGLRLIYFSYDVKMKEKGDIPEGYSVSREKKERFSLILESASTNQTSMYLCASSGVARGYQQFFGPGTRLTVL.

This clonotype was counted between two and nine times. This rearrangement joins TRBV20-1 to TRBJ2-7, with 9 bases matching TRBD2. J lost 6 bases, V lost 7 bases, and 10 bases had no gene match. This CDR3 is built from 13 residues. Germline V gene lookup returns CDR1 DFQATT and CDR2 SNEGSKA (reference sequence). As DNA, the CDR3 is TGCAGTGTCAGAGATAGCGGGAGTGGCGAGCAGTACTTC. This gives the protein CSVRDSGSGEQYF.

The chain employs TRBV7-6 and TRBJ2-1; no clear D. CDR3 length: 15 residues. The germline CDR1 and CDR2 sequences are SGHVS and FNYEAQ. V was cut by 3 bases and J by 0 bases, with 9 bases left in between. CDR3 DNA: TGTGCCAGCAGCTTGCGATCCAGCTCCTACAATGAGCAGTTCTTC. Its protein is CASSLRSSSYNEQFF.

This clonotype was observed a few times. The V gene is TRBV20-1, the J gene TRBJ1-4; the D gene is possibly TRBD1 (6 bases). The CDR3 runs 15 residues. CDR1 DFQATT and CDR2 SNEGSKA come from the germline V gene (reference sequence). CDR3 protein: CSAPHGGSSNEKLFF. In DNA, the CDR3 is TGCAGCGCCCCACACGGGGGCTCGAGTAATGAAAAACTGTTTTTT.

A note on this clonotype: This may come from a read error, since a much larger clone is one base off. J is TRBJ2-5 and V is TRBV4-2, with D maybe TRBD2 (6 bases). CDR3 size: 12 residues. Germline V lookup: CDR1 LGHNA, CDR2 YNFKEQ. The CDR3 DNA reads as TGTGCCAGCAGCGGTTGGGGGGAGACCCAGTGCTTC. Translation gives CASSGWGETQCF.

This CDR3 reads CASSQTGGRSYEQYF. In nucleotides, the CDR3 is TGTGCCAGCAGCCAGACAGGGGGCCGCTCCTACGAGCAGTACTTC. The chain couples TRBV7-6 to TRBJ2-7; 10 positions match TRBD1. After removal of 5 bases from V and 0 bases from J, the junction contained 4 bases not matched to a gene. CDR3 size: 15 residues. Germline CDR1 SGHVS, CDR2 FNYEAQ.

The V gene is TRBV4-1, the J gene TRBJ2-7, with 7 bases fitting TRBD1. This CDR3 is built from 13 residues. Trimming removed 3 bases from V and 4 bases from J; junction bases left unmatched: 3. The germline CDR1 and CDR2 sequences are MGHRA and YSYEKL. The CDR3 nucleotides are TGCGCCAGCAGCCATGGGACAGCATACGAGCAGTACTTC. It specifies CASSHGTAYEQYF.

With respect to this clonotype: A much larger clonotype is one base distant, so this may be a read error. CDR3 sequence reads: CSAKGQVQETQYF. The CDR3 bases are TGCAGTGCTAAAGGACAGGTACAAGAGACCCAGTACTTC. This chain joins TRBV20-1 and TRBJ2-5; TRBD1 matches 7 bases. This CDR3 is built from 13 residues. The V segment lost 4 bases and the J segment 2 bases; nucleotides outside the gene matches: 4. CDR1 and CDR2 (germline): DFQATT, SNEGSKA (reference sequence).